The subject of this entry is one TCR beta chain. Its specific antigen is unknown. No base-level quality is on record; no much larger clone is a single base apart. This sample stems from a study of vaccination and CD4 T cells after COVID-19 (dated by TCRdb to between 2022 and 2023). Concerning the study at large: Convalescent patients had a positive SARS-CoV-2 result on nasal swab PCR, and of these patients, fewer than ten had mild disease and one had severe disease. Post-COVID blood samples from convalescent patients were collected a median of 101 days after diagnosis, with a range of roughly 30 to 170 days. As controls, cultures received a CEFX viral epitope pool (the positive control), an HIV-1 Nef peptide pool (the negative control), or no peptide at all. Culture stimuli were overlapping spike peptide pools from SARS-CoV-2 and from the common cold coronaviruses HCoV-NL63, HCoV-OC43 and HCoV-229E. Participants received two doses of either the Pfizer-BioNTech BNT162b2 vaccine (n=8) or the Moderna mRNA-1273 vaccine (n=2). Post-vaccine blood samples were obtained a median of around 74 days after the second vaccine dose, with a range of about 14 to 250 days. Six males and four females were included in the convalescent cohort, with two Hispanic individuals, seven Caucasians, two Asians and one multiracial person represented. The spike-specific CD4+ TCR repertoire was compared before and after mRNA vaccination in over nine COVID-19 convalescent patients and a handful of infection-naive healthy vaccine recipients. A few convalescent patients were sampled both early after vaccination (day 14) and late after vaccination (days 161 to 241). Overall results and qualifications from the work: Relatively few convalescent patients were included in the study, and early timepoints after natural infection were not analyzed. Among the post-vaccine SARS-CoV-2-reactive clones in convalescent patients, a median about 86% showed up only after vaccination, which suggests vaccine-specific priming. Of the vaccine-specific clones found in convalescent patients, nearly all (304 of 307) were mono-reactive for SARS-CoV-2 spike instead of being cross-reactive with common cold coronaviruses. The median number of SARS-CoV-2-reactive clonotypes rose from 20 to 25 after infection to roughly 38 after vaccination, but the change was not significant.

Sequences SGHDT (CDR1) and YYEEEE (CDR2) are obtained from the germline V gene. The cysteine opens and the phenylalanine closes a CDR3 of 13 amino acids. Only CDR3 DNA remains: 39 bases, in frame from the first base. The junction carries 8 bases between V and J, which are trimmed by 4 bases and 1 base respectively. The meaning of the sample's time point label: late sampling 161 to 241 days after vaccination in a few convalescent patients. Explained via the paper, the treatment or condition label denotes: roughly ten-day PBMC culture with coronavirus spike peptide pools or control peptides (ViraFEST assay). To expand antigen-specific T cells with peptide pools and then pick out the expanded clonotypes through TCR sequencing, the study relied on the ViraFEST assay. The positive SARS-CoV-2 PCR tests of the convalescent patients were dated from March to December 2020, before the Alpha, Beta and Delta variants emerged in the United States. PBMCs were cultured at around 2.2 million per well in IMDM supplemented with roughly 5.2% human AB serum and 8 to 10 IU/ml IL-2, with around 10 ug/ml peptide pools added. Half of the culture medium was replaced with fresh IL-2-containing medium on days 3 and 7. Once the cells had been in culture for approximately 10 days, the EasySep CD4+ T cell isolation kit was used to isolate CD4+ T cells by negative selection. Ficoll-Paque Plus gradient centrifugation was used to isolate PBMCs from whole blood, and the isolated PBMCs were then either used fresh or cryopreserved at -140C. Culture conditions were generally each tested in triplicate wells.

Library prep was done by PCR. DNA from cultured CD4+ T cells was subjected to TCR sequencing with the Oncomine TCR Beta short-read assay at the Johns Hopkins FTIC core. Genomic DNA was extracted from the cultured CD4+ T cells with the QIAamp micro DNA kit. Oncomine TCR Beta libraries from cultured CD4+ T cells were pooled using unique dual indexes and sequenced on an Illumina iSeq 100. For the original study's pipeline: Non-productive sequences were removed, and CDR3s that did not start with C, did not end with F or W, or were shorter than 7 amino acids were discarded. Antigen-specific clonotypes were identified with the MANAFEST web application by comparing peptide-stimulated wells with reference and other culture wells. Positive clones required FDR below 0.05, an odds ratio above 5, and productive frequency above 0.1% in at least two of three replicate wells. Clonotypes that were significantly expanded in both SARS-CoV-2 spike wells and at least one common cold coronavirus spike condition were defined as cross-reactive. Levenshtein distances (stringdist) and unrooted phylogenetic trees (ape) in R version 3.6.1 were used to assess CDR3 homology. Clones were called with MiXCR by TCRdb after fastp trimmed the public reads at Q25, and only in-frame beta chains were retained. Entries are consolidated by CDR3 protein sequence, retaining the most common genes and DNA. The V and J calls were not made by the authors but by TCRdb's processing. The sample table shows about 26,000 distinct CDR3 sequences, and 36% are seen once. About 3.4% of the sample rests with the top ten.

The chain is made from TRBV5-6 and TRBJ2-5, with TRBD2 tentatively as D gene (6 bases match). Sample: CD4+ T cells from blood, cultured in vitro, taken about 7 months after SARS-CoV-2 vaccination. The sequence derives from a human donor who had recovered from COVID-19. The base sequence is TGTGCCAGCAGCAGGGGACTCCAAGAGACCCAGTACTTC. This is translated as CASSRGLQETQYF.